This T cell receptor (beta chain) comes out of a study of preoperative IRX-2 immunotherapy in early breast cancer. Libraries were prepared by immunoSEQ multiplex PCR; TCRdb keeps only in-frame clonotypes and omits some of them. The data show 25,000 to 30,000 clones, with roughly four fifths seen just once and approximately 3% held by the top ten. The treatment: preoperative locoregional IRX-2 cytokine immunotherapy. Samples came from a phase Ib trial of preoperative locoregional IRX-2 cytokine immunotherapy. The CDR3 is made up of 12 amino acids. The germline CDR1 and CDR2 sequences are MNHGY and SAAAGT. Between the trimmed V and J ends, which lost 10 bases and 3 bases, there was a span of 12 bases.

Sampling took place from a patient treated with IRX-2 immunotherapy. The chain couples TRBV6-8 to TRBJ1-1, with D unclear. The sequence derives from a human donor with breast cancer. The CDR3 loop reads CATGPGDTEAFF. The DNA of the CDR3 is TGTGCCACCGGGCCAGGCGACACTGAAGCTTTCTTT.